This T cell receptor beta chain was sequenced for a study of T cells in Graves' hyperthyroidism and ophthalmopathy. Orbital computed tomography and thyroid ultrasound, together with serum TRAb and thyroxine and clinical symptoms, were used for diagnoses. The investigators amplified TCR beta CDR3 regions from RNA transcripts. TCR CDR3 underwent first-round RT-PCR with the HTBI primer set. Each CDR3 protein is one row after TCRdb ran MiXCR on the multiplex PCR reads. Among 550,000 to 600,000 distinct CDR3 sequences listed, around 42% were seen once. The table lists this clonotype with many counts. The antigen remains unidentified. General study results and limits: Most expanded thyroid clonotypes above 0.001 recurred in blood. A model of 13 V-J pairs discriminated ophthalmopathy from stable hyperthyroidism.

V shed 3 bases, J shed 2 bases, and the junction held 4 bases outside the gene matches. This CDR3 has 14 amino acids. Germline values: CDR1 MGHRA, CDR2 YSYEKL. The chain employs TRBV4-1 and TRBJ2-7; TRBD1 aligns across 7 bases. Sequenced sample: peripheral blood or thyroid tissue (not recorded which). This receptor was identified in an adult woman with Graves' disease, either hyperthyroidism or ophthalmopathy (not recorded which). The CDR3 DNA reads as TGCGCCAGCAGCCAGGGGGACAGCGCCTACGAGCAGTACTTC. Protein sequence: CASSQGDSAYEQYF.